These 30 T cell receptor beta chains came from one sample sequenced in a study of early T cells in non-severe SARS-CoV-2 infection. TCRdb ran MiXCR on the 5' RACE reads and lists one entry per CDR3 protein. This sample yields tens of thousands of distinct CDR3 sequences, of which around 8% are seen a single time; around 9.4% belongs to the top ten. The sequencing input was whole blood. The receptor source for this set is an adult who was a healthcare worker with PCR-confirmed SARS-CoV-2 infection or an uninfected control (not recorded which).

The rearrangement joins TRBV20-1 to TRBJ1-2, with 8 bases that match TRBD1. V was clipped by 5 bases and J by 4 bases; unmatched bases: 9. Germline V gene data show CDR1 as DFQATT and CDR2 as SNEGSKA (reference sequence). The CDR3 consists of 14 residues. CDR3 sequence: CSALQPGTGYGYTF. As DNA, the CDR3 is TGCAGTGCTCTGCAGCCCGGGACAGGCTATGGCTACACCTTC.

At least ten counts were recorded for this clonotype. The chain couples TRBV10-3 to TRBJ1-3; possibly TRBD1 for D (6 bases). The V end was cut by 10 bases, the J end by 0 bases, with 19 bases between. CDR1 is ENHRY and CDR2 is SYGVKD in the germline V gene. CDR3 size: 16 residues. The CDR3 bases are TGTGCCACCTGGGCAGGGGCAGGTCACTCTGGAAACACCATATATTTT. Its translation is CATWAGAGHSGNTIYF.

This clonotype was seen ten or more times. The chain joins TRBV21-1 to TRBJ1-5. TRBV21-1 is an annotated pseudogene. The CDR3 is made up of 18 amino acids. The CDR3 spells CASSPLRLTTASNQPQHF. The CDR3 DNA is TGTGCCAGCAGCCCTCTGAGGCTGACAACTGCTAGCAATCAGCCCCAGCATTTT.

There are many counts of this clonotype. The chain is built from TRBV6-5 and TRBJ2-3; 10 nucleotides match TRBD2. The J segment lost 3 bases and the V segment lost 2 bases, leaving 14 bases of the junction unmatched. The CDR3 contains 19 residues. Germline values: CDR1 MNHEY, CDR2 SVGAGI. The CDR3 DNA reads TGTGCCAGCAGTTACAGGCTAGCGGGGGCCGACCTTTTAACAGATACGCAGTATTTT. Protein product: CASSYRLAGADLLTDTQYF.

This clonotype was counted many times. The J gene is TRBJ2-7, the V gene TRBV9; 7 bases are shared with TRBD1. The CDR3 has 14 amino acids. V shed 2 bases, J shed 0 bases, and the junction held 2 bases outside the gene matches. Germline V CDR1 and CDR2: SGDLS, YYNGEE. CDR3 bases: TGTGCCAGCAGCGTCGGACAGGTCTCCTACGAGCAGTACTTC. Translation: CASSVGQVSYEQYF.

J is TRBJ1-1 and V is TRBV6-2 or TRBV6-3; D not resolved. CDR1 and CDR2 from the germline V gene are MNHEY and SVGEGT. This CDR3 has 13 amino acids. V was cut by 1 base and J by 6 bases, with 9 bases left in between. The chain's CDR3 is CASSYFSSAEAFF. The CDR3 DNA sequence: TGTGCCAGCAGTTACTTTTCCAGCGCTGAAGCTTTCTTT.

In this sample, this clonotype turned up a few times. In DNA, the CDR3 is TGTGCCAGCAGTTTATTCCGGGAATCCTACAATGAGCAGTTCTTC. Its translation is CASSLFRESYNEQFF. This chain links TRBV12-3 or TRBV12-4 with TRBJ2-1; D possibly corresponds to TRBD2 (5 bases). V shed 2 bases and J shed 1 base, with 9 bases lying between them. The length of the CDR3 is 15 residues.

The J gene is TRBJ2-2, the V gene TRBV6-5, with D maybe TRBD1 (7 bases). Between the trimmed V and J ends, which lost 0 bases and 7 bases, there was a span of 18 bases. The CDR3 loop spans 17 amino acids. Germline values: CDR1 MNHEY, CDR2 SVGAGI. CDR3 loop: CASSYSIFGQEGGELFF. CDR3 sequence (DNA): TGTGCCAGCAGTTACTCGATATTTGGACAGGAGGGCGGGGAGCTGTTTTTT.

The sample holds many counts of this clonotype. V is TRBV12-3 or TRBV12-4 and J is TRBJ1-3; TRBD1 agrees at 9 bases. The CDR3 is made up of 17 amino acids. V shed 8 bases and J 0 bases; nucleotides not matched to a gene: 11. In DNA, the CDR3 is TGTGCCAGCGCGCTGGAGGGACAGGGAATCTCTGGAAACACCATATATTTT. Encoded protein: CASALEGQGISGNTIYF.

This chain links TRBV18 with TRBJ2-4, with unresolved D. This CDR3 is built from 16 residues. CDR1 is KGHSH, CDR2 LQKENI, per germline. V was trimmed by 3 bases and J by 7 bases, leaving 19 bases between them. The CDR3 nucleotides are TGTGCCAGCTCACCCACGACTCAGGATGACTTTAACATTCAGTACTTC. Amino acid sequence: CASSPTTQDDFNIQYF.

This clonotype was counted at least ten times. The V gene is TRBV7-6, the J gene TRBJ2-1; 10 nucleotides align to TRBD2. CDR3 size: 17 residues. The J segment lost 2 bases and the V segment lost 1 base, leaving 5 bases of the junction unmatched. Germline V CDR1 and CDR2: SGHVS, FNYEAQ. CDR3 in amino acids: CASSLVPSGGAYNEQFF. Written as DNA, the CDR3 is TGTGCCAGCAGCTTAGTGCCGAGCGGGGGGGCCTACAATGAGCAGTTCTTC.

In its sample, this clonotype was seen many times. V and J are TRBV9 and TRBJ2-5; D may correspond to TRBD1 or TRBD2 (5 bases each). CDR3 length: 15 residues. Per germline, CDR1 SGDLS and CDR2 YYNGEE. Trimming took 0 bases from V and 2 from J, leaving 11 bases between them. CDR3 DNA sequence: TGTGCCAGCAGCGTAGCCGGGACGCCTCAAGAGACCCAGTACTTC. This gives the protein CASSVAGTPQETQYF.

This clonotype showed up just a few times. This rearrangement joins TRBV21-1 to TRBJ1-2; the table's D gene call, TRBD1, was not cross checked with the DNA. TRBV21-1 represents a pseudogene. The CDR3 sequence is 16 residues long. The CDR3 here is CASSKEETGNRDGYTF. CDR3 DNA sequence: TGTGCCAGCAGCAAAGAAGAGACAGGGAACCGGGATGGCTACACCTTC.

The chain links TRBV30 to TRBJ2-7; D ambiguous. CDR3 length equals 14 residues. V shed 4 bases and J shed 3 bases, with 16 bases lying between them. Germline CDR1 reads GTSNPN; CDR2 reads SVGIG (reference sequence). The CDR3 DNA follows: TGTGCCTGGACTTCCCCCGCATCTTACTACGAGCAGTACTTC. Protein product: CAWTSPASYYEQYF.

V is TRBV7-9 and J is TRBJ2-1, with 8 positions matching TRBD2. V was pared by 5 bases and J by 8 bases, with 11 bases of the junction left unmatched. Per germline, CDR1 SEHNR and CDR2 FQNEAQ (reference sequence). The CDR3 length is 15 residues. CDR3 coding DNA: TGTGCCAGCAGCCCCGGGATAGCGGGAAAGGATGAGCAGTTCTTC. This translates into CASSPGIAGKDEQFF.

This clonotype was recorded many times. The chain uses TRBV19 and TRBJ2-7; D might be TRBD1 (6 bases). V shed 3 bases and J shed 3 bases, with 9 bases lying between them. The CDR3 loop spans 13 amino acids. Germline V gene data show CDR1 as LNHDA and CDR2 as SQIVND (reference sequence). The CDR3 DNA is TGTGCCAGTAGTATGCAACAGGGCTACGAGCAGTACTTC. This translates into CASSMQQGYEQYF.

The V and J genes are TRBV2 and TRBJ2-2; no clear D gene. The CDR3 totals 15 residues. Trimming took 3 bases from V and 3 from J, leaving 11 bases between them. The germline V gene encodes CDR1 SNHLY and CDR2 FYNNEI. CDR3 coding DNA: TGTGCCAGCAGTGATATGGATTATGACACCGGGGAGCTGTTTTTT. Its translation: CASSDMDYDTGELFF.

The rearrangement joins TRBV7-9 to TRBJ2-7; D is possibly TRBD1 or TRBD2 (5 bases each). There are 16 residues in the CDR3. V was pared by 4 bases and J by 0 bases, with 16 bases between. Germline loops: CDR1 SEHNR, CDR2 FQNEAQ (reference sequence). The CDR3 DNA sequence: TGTGCCAGCAGCTACTTAGGGACGCAAAACTCCTACGAGCAGTACTTC. Protein product: CASSYLGTQNSYEQYF.

CDR3: CASSAAGTHNSPLHF. DNA of the CDR3: TGTGCCAGCAGCGCAGCCGGGACACATAATTCACCCCTCCACTTT. The chain links TRBV7-2 to TRBJ1-6; perhaps TRBD1 as D (6 bases). The CDR3 totals 15 residues. The germline CDR1 and CDR2 sequences are SGHTA and FQGNSA. V lost 5 bases and J lost 5, with 13 bases in between.

The chain carries TRBV11-2 and TRBJ2-5, with 8 bases fitting TRBD2. Germline V CDR1 and CDR2: SGHAT, FQNNGV. V was clipped by 5 bases and J by 4 bases; unmatched bases: 15. This CDR3 has 17 amino acids. CDR3 DNA: TGTGCCAGCAGCCCACCAATTAATCCGGGACTAGTAGAGACCCAGTACTTC. Protein sequence: CASSPPINPGLVETQYF. The full variable domain, rest sourced from reference TRBV11-2 and TRBJ2-5, is EAGVAQSPRYKIIEKRQSVAFWCNPISGHATLYWYQQILGQGPKLLIQFQNNGVVDDSQLPKDRFSAERLKGVDSTLKIQPAKLEDSAVYLCASSPPINPGLVETQYFGPGTRLLVL.

This clonotype turned up a few times. CDR3 loop: CASSRGLAGVWDEQYF. The DNA of the CDR3 is TGTGCCAGCAGTCGTGGACTAGCGGGAGTCTGGGACGAGCAGTACTTC. The chain employs TRBV6-6 and TRBJ2-7; the match to TRBD2 covers 13 bases. The CDR3 is made up of 16 amino acids. V lost 5 bases and J lost 5; bases outside the gene matches: 9. The germline gives CDR1 MNHNY, CDR2 SVGAGI (reference sequence).

This clonotype was picked up many times. The rearrangement links TRBV10-3 to TRBJ2-5; unclear D gene. With 3 bases removed from V and 5 bases from J, the gap between germline ends came to 19 bases. This CDR3 has 16 residues. The germline gives CDR1 ENHRY, CDR2 SYGVKD. The CDR3 is CAISEPQVTPAETQYF. CDR3 coding DNA: TGTGCCATCAGTGAACCCCAGGTCACGCCGGCCGAGACCCAGTACTTC.

The V call is TRBV10-3, the J call TRBJ2-7; D might be TRBD1 or TRBD2, each matching 5 bases. Germline lookup yields CDR1 ENHRY and CDR2 SYGVKD. There are 13 residues in the CDR3. Trimming pared 4 bases from V and 2 bases from J, leaving 9 bases between. The CDR3 DNA reads as TGTGCCATCAGTGGGGACGGGACCTACGAGCAGTACTTC. As protein: CAISGDGTYEQYF.

This clonotype was counted only a few times. The chain links TRBV7-9 to TRBJ2-7, with a weak D call TRBD1 (6 bases). The length of the CDR3 is 14 residues. Germline assignment: CDR1 SEHNR and CDR2 FQNEAQ (reference sequence). The germline V and J ends were trimmed by 5 bases and 3 bases, with 14 bases remaining between them. As DNA, the CDR3 is TGTGCCAGCAGCGGCCAGGGACAAAACTACGAGCAGTACTTC. As protein: CASSGQGQNYEQYF.

This clonotype was observed a few times. This chain joins TRBV7-9 and TRBJ1-5; 7 bases agree with TRBD1. The V gene's germline CDR1 is SEHNR and CDR2 FQNEAQ (reference sequence). The CDR3 runs 16 residues. Trimming at V came to 5 bases and at J to 9 bases, leaving 16 bases not matched to a gene. The CDR3 sequence is CASSQHHGQAFGPQHF. As DNA, the CDR3 is TGTGCCAGCAGCCAACATCATGGACAGGCCTTTGGGCCCCAGCATTTT.

This clonotype occurred a few times. CDR3 nucleotide sequence: TGTGCCAGCAGTGAGACGAGCGGGGGAAGAATGGCCGATGAGCAGTTCTTC. Its translation is CASSETSGGRMADEQFF. V gene TRBV6-6 combines with J gene TRBJ2-1; 8 nucleotides align to TRBD2. Unmatched junction bases numbered 17, after V lost 5 bases and J lost 8 bases. The CDR3 extends over 17 amino acids. The germline CDR1 and CDR2 sequences are MNHNY and SVGAGI (reference sequence).

The table lists this clonotype with many counts. The V gene is TRBV30, the J gene TRBJ2-3; unclear D gene. Between the trimmed V and J ends, which lost 2 bases and 0 bases, there was a span of 6 bases. From germline, CDR1 is GTSNPN and CDR2 SVGIG (reference sequence). The CDR3 spans 13 residues. The CDR3 nucleotides are TGTGCCTGGAGTTCCCAGAGCACAGATACGCAGTATTTT. Protein: CAWSSQSTDTQYF.

The rearrangement joins TRBV5-1 to TRBJ2-3, with TRBD2 as a possible D gene (6 bases). V lost 4 bases, J lost 5 bases, and 17 bases lay in between. This CDR3 contains 15 residues. CDR1 and CDR2 (germline): SGHRS, YFSETQ. CDR3 amino acids: CASSRGGRAGDTQYF. In DNA, the CDR3 is TGCGCCAGCAGCCGGGGAGGCAGGGCGGGAGATACGCAGTATTTT.

This clonotype was found many times. The chain joins TRBV20-1 to TRBJ1-1; D is uncertain. V lost 0 bases, J lost 7 bases, and 6 bases lay in between. The CDR3 length is 11 residues. The germline gives CDR1 DFQATT, CDR2 SNEGSKA (reference sequence). CDR3 nucleotides: TGCAGTGCTAGAGAATCCGGTGAAGCTTTCTTT. Translated, it gives CSARESGEAFF.

This clonotype has a handful of counts. The chain couples TRBV6-5 to TRBJ1-1, with unresolved D. Germline CDR1 is MNHEY and CDR2 is SVGAGI. V gave up 5 bases and J gave up 11 bases, with 15 bases separating them. The length of the CDR3 is 12 residues. Written as DNA, the CDR3 is TGTGCCAGCAGTCCCACTCCTTCAGCTGCTTTCTTT. Its protein product is CASSPTPSAAFF.